The present entry profiles one TCR beta chain with its context. Its antigen remains unidentified. The data were taken from a study of CD8 T cells in Susac syndrome. Study details: Sequenced Susac syndrome patients included 5 or 6 with clinically active disease and eight in remission. Overall study results and limits: As the study acknowledged, the number of individuals in its TCR sequencing and HLA analysis was relatively small. Susac-specific public clones were found in total CD8+ and CD8+ TEMRA repertoires, numbering 15 to 20 and five, respectively.

The trim removed 6 bases at V and 3 bases at J, leaving 5 bases unmatched. CDR3 length: 14 amino acids. Germline assignment: CDR1 SQVTM and CDR2 ANQGSEA. Random hexamers were used to reverse transcribe an amount of about 0.5 to 1 ug RNA. TCRdb reprocessed the immunoSEQ multiplex PCR reads via MiXCR and lists one record per CDR3 protein. The table records some 50,000 distinct CDR3 sequences, about 95% of them present only once. This chain uses TRBV29-1 with TRBJ2-2; 9 bases align to TRBD1. This TCR derives from a human donor with Susac syndrome. The source material was CD8+ T cells from PBMCs. CDR3 loop: CSVATGGDTGELFF. CDR3 DNA: TGCAGCGTCGCAACAGGGGGCGACACCGGGGAGCTGTTTTTT.